Listed here are 28 T cell receptor beta chains from one sample, sequenced in a study of patients and donors after allogeneic stem cell transplantation. TCRdb called the RT-PCR reads again in MiXCR, with one record for every CDR3 protein. This table has roughly 880,000 distinct CDR3 sequences, more than 15% appearing once. The sample comprised blood, either unsorted or a sorted T cell fraction (not recorded which). These receptors were obtained from a human donor who was either an allogeneic HSCT recipient or a stem cell or donor lymphocyte infusion donor (not recorded which). It is not recorded whose cells these are; they may come from a transplant donor.

This clonotype was seen a single time. The V and J genes are TRBV7-8 and TRBJ1-4; TRBD1 matches at 7 bases. Germline V CDR1 and CDR2: SGHVS, FQNEAQ. V trimming: 5 bases; J trimming: 7 bases; junction bases outside the gene matches: 7. CDR3 length: 14 residues. The CDR3 is CASSTLTGPEKLFF. For the CDR3, the DNA is TGTGCCAGCAGCACACTGACAGGGCCTGAAAAACTGTTTTTT.

The chain uses TRBV28 and TRBJ2-7; tentatively, D is TRBD1 (5 bases). This CDR3 spans 12 amino acids. CDR1 is MDHEN and CDR2 is SYDVKM in the germline V gene. The V gene lost 5 bases and the J gene lost 12 bases, with 17 bases spanning the gap. The CDR3, as DNA: TGTGCCAGCAGTCCACGACAGCAGGTGTCGTACTTC. Translation: CASSPRQQVSYF.

The sample holds a few counts of this clonotype. The chain joins TRBV6-5 to TRBJ2-7; D is undetermined. The V gene's germline CDR1 is MNHEY and CDR2 SVGAGI. The CDR3 runs to 14 residues. Deletions cut 0 bases from V and 4 bases from J, with 10 bases between. In nucleotides, the CDR3 is TGTGCCAGCAGTTACTCTAACAGACCGTACGAGCAGTACTTC. It is translated as CASSYSNRPYEQYF.

On this clonotype itself: Since a much larger clone is just one base distant, this may be a read error. This sequence joins TRBV9 and TRBJ1-1; 7 nucleotides align to TRBD1. The CDR3 totals 12 residues. Trimming cost V 3 bases and J 6 bases; bases outside gene matches: 2. CDR1 is SGDLS and CDR2 is YYNGEE in the germline V gene. The CDR3 DNA sequence: TGTGCCAGCAGCGGCGACAGGGCTGAAGCTTTCTTT. It yields the protein CASSGDRAEAFF.

This clonotype came up many times. J is TRBJ1-3 and V is TRBV12-3 or TRBV12-4; D is possibly TRBD1 (6 bases). The CDR3 is 15 amino acids. V was pared by 5 bases and J by 2 bases, with 13 bases between. Here the CDR3 DNA reads TGTGCCAGCAGTCGCACAGGGCCCCCTGGAAACACCATATATTTT. Translated: CASSRTGPPGNTIYF.

The chain joins TRBV7-8 to TRBJ2-7; 7 nucleotides match TRBD1. J was trimmed by 3 bases and V by 5 bases; bases with no gene match: 7. The CDR3 consists of 14 residues. Germline-derived CDR1 and CDR2 are SGHVS and FQNEAQ. CDR3 sequence: CASSPRQGIYEQYF. CDR3 sequence (DNA): TGTGCCAGCAGCCCGCGACAGGGAATCTACGAGCAGTACTTC.

There are a few counts of this clonotype. This sequence joins TRBV20-1 and TRBJ1-2; 10 bases are a match to TRBD1. The V gene end was trimmed by 0 bases and the J gene end by 7 bases; junction bases not matched to a gene: 5. This CDR3 region has 14 residues. Germline assignment: CDR1 DFQATT and CDR2 SNEGSKA (reference sequence). The CDR3 DNA is TGCAGTGCTAGAGACCGGGACAGGGGTTCTGGCTACACCTTC. Protein: CSARDRDRGSGYTF.

This clonotype was seen more than once but under ten times. The rearrangement links TRBV2 to TRBJ2-3; 7 nucleotides line up with TRBD1. The V and J ends lost 3 bases and 0 bases, in that order; junction bases with no gene match: 0. The CDR3 is 14 amino acids. Germline values: CDR1 SNHLY, CDR2 FYNNEI. In DNA form, the CDR3 reads TGTGCCAGCAGTGAGGACAGGAGCACAGATACGCAGTATTTT. It codes for CASSEDRSTDTQYF.

This chain joins TRBV20-1 and TRBJ2-7; D not certain. The CDR3 has 12 residues. CDR1 and CDR2 from the germline V gene are DFQATT and SNEGSKA (reference sequence). V dropped 6 bases and J dropped 3 bases, with 12 bases sitting between them. The CDR3 is CSALGLFYEQYF. As DNA, the CDR3 is TGCAGTGCCCTCGGATTATTCTACGAGCAGTACTTC.

This clonotype was picked up many times. This chain uses TRBV4-1 with TRBJ2-7, with a weak D call TRBD1 (6 bases). Deletions cut 8 bases from V and 2 bases from J, with 10 bases between. The V gene's germline CDR1 is MGHRA and CDR2 YSYEKL. The CDR3 sequence is 12 residues long. CDR3 in amino acids: CASGTGTYEQYF. The CDR3 DNA reads TGCGCCAGCGGAACAGGGACCTACGAGCAGTACTTC.

This clonotype was counted only a few times. The J gene is TRBJ2-5, the V gene TRBV6-1; D tentatively fits TRBD1 or TRBD2 (5 bases each). Trimming removed 6 bases from V and 3 bases from J, with 14 bases in between. Germline V lookup: CDR1 MNHNS, CDR2 SASEGT. This CDR3 has 14 residues. CDR3 sequence reads: CASRWWGMEETQYF. CDR3 in DNA: TGTGCCAGCAGATGGTGGGGGATGGAAGAGACCCAGTACTTC.

The sample holds many counts of this clonotype. The rearrangement links TRBV10-3 to TRBJ2-2; D gene unclear. CDR1 ENHRY and CDR2 SYGVKD come from the germline V gene. The CDR3 has 12 amino acids. The V and J ends lost 2 bases and 7 bases respectively, with 5 bases between them. This chain's CDR3 is CAISEVDGELFF. The CDR3 coding sequence is TGTGCCATCAGTGAGGTGGACGGGGAGCTGTTTTTT.

A few counts support this clonotype. This chain joins TRBV5-1 and TRBJ1-2; D remains ambiguous. V lost 4 bases and J 8 bases, leaving 15 bases between the germline ends. Germline-derived CDR1 and CDR2 are SGHRS and YFSETQ. The CDR3 extends over 13 amino acids. The CDR3 bases are TGCGCCAGCAGCCTGGACGGCTCGGTGGGCTACACCTTC. Protein product: CASSLDGSVGYTF.

The chain uses TRBV20-1 and TRBJ2-5; a weak D match, TRBD1 (6 bases). Looked up from germline, CDR1 is DFQATT and CDR2 is SNEGSKA (reference sequence). Trimming left V 5 bases short and J 5 bases short, with 12 bases between. This CDR3 contains 12 residues. CDR3 sequence (DNA): TGCAGTGCTGGAACAGGGTTGGAGACCCAGTACTTC. This sequence encodes CSAGTGLETQYF.

A few counts support this clonotype. The chain couples TRBV10-3 to TRBJ2-3; 9 nucleotides agree with TRBD1. CDR1 ENHRY and CDR2 SYGVKD come from the germline V gene. The V and J ends lost 11 bases and 5 bases, in that order; junction bases with no gene match: 11. The CDR3 runs to 14 residues. CDR3: CAATGTGLVDTQYF. DNA for the CDR3: TGTGCCGCAACCGGGACAGGGCTGGTAGATACGCAGTATTTT.

The chain recombines TRBV20-1 with TRBJ2-3; perhaps TRBD2 as D (6 bases). The V and J ends lost 1 base and 4 bases respectively, with 15 bases between them. Per the germline V gene, CDR1 is DFQATT and CDR2 is SNEGSKA (reference sequence). The CDR3 spans 15 residues. The CDR3 DNA is TGCAGTGCTAGAGGGGACTCGAAGATAGCAGATACGCAGTATTTT. Translation gives CSARGDSKIADTQYF.

This clonotype was detected only a few times. V usage is TRBV24-1 and J usage is TRBJ2-7, with D maybe TRBD2 (6 bases). Germline CDR1 is KGHDR and CDR2 is SFDVKD. The CDR3 is made up of 12 amino acids. The CDR3 coding sequence is TGTCTATACCATTTCGTGGAGGGTGAGCAGTACTTC. Its translation is CLYHFVEGEQYF.

The chain combines TRBV18 with TRBJ2-7, with 15 positions matching TRBD2. The V segment lost 6 bases and the J segment 6 bases; nucleotides outside the gene matches: 9. This CDR3 contains 16 residues. Germline assignment: CDR1 KGHSH and CDR2 LQKENI. The CDR3 here is CASSARTSGRVVEQYF. The CDR3 bases are TGTGCCAGCTCTGCCCGGACTAGCGGGAGGGTCGTCGAGCAGTACTTC.

CDR3 bases: TGCGCCAGCAGCTTGACTAGCGGGAATTCATTCAATGAGCAGTTCTTC. As protein: CASSLTSGNSFNEQFF. The V and J genes are TRBV5-1 and TRBJ2-1, with 10 bases that match TRBD2. The CDR3 totals 16 residues. Germline V lookup: CDR1 SGHRS, CDR2 YFSETQ. V lost 1 base to trimming and J lost 6 bases; unmatched junction nucleotides: 7.

The chain has TRBV20-1 and TRBJ2-5, with 7 bases aligning to TRBD1. The CDR3 spans 14 residues. Germline V lookup: CDR1 DFQATT, CDR2 SNEGSKA (reference sequence). J gave up 1 base and V 4 bases, and 6 bases lay outside the gene matches. The CDR3 loop reads CSATDRVVQETQYF. CDR3 bases: TGCAGTGCTACCGACAGGGTCGTCCAAGAGACCCAGTACTTC.

This clonotype occurred a few times. The chain joins TRBV7-9 to TRBJ2-4; D is uncertain. CDR3 length equals 14 residues. Looked up from germline, CDR1 is SEHNR and CDR2 is FQNEAQ (reference sequence). The ends were cut back, 5 bases at V and 3 bases at J, with 11 bases in the middle. DNA of the CDR3: TGTGCCAGCAGCCAAAGCTCTGGCAAAAACATTCAGTACTTC. Translating gives CASSQSSGKNIQYF.

The sample holds a few counts of this clonotype. The rearrangement joins TRBV5-1 to TRBJ1-4, with D tentatively TRBD1 (5 bases). The CDR3 runs to 15 residues. The germline V gene encodes CDR1 SGHRS and CDR2 YFSETQ. V was trimmed by 5 bases and J by 7 bases, leaving 18 bases between them. CDR3 sequence reads: CASRPGRGGGEKLFF. The DNA for the CDR3 is TGCGCCAGCAGACCGGGGAGGGGCGGCGGTGAAAAACTGTTTTTT.

V and J are TRBV9 and TRBJ2-3; unclear D gene. This CDR3 has 14 amino acids. Trimming cost V 3 bases and J 6 bases, with 14 bases left between them. In germline, CDR1 is SGDLS, CDR2 YYNGEE. CDR3 residues: CASSADLSGDTQYF. In DNA form, the CDR3 reads TGTGCCAGCAGCGCCGACCTGTCCGGGGATACGCAGTATTTT.

This clonotype was counted between two and nine times. This chain joins TRBV4-3 and TRBJ1-1; no clear D. Trimming shortened V by 1 base and J by 4 bases, and 13 bases separated the two germline ends. Germline V gives CDR1 LGHNA, CDR2 YSLEER. This CDR3 is 15 amino acids long. The CDR3 here is CASSQGRSLGTEAFF. For the CDR3, the DNA is TGCGCCAGCAGCCAAGGCCGCTCCTTGGGCACTGAAGCTTTCTTT.

The chain is built from TRBV12-3 or TRBV12-4 and TRBJ2-7; tentatively, D is TRBD2 (5 bases). V was clipped by 3 bases and J by 5 bases, with 11 bases between them. CDR3 length: 13 amino acids. This CDR3 is CASSLFAGNEQYF. DNA for the CDR3: TGTGCCAGCAGTTTGTTCGCGGGTAACGAGCAGTACTTC.

The chain employs TRBV6-2 or TRBV6-3 and TRBJ2-1, with TRBD2 identical over 15 bases. The V and J ends lost 1 base and 8 bases, in that order; junction bases with no gene match: 0. The CDR3 covers 15 residues. Germline values: CDR1 MNHEY, CDR2 SVGEGT. The CDR3 here is CASSYWTSGRDEQFF. DNA for the CDR3: TGTGCCAGCAGTTACTGGACTAGCGGGAGGGATGAGCAGTTCTTC.

The rearrangement uses TRBV24-1 and TRBJ2-1; 10 bases match TRBD1. The CDR3 consists of 15 residues. Germline-derived CDR1 and CDR2 are KGHDR and SFDVKD. The trim removed 0 bases at V and 7 bases at J, leaving 2 bases unmatched. The chain's CDR3 is CATSDLQDRGNEQFF. The CDR3, as DNA: TGTGCCACCAGTGATTTGCAGGACAGGGGGAATGAGCAGTTCTTC.

This clonotype was detected only a few times. The gene calls are TRBV20-1 and TRBJ2-2, with D perhaps assigned TRBD1 or TRBD2 (7 bases each). Germline CDR1 is DFQATT and CDR2 is SNEGSKA (reference sequence). V was shortened by 1 base and J by 6 bases, with 12 bases between the two germline ends. The length of the CDR3 is 14 residues. CDR3 amino acids: CSARGAGGAGELFF. The CDR3 DNA reads as TGCAGTGCTAGAGGGGCAGGGGGGGCCGGGGAGCTGTTTTTT.